This note documents a single TCR beta chain sequence. Its matching antigen is unknown. Patients included in sequencing had previously demonstrated CD8+CD57+ cell expansion by flow cytometry. The enrolled patients all had severe acquired aplastic anemia. This entry is derived from a study of CD8+CD57+ T cells in acquired aplastic anemia. General study points: The number of CD8+ CDR3 sequences shared by patients and controls was around 30.

The template used for profiling TCR beta VDJ and CDR3 was genomic DNA. TCRdb analysed the reads with MiXCR anew, one entry per CDR3 protein. The sample carries roughly 150,000 distinct CDR3 sequences, around half recorded once. This CDR3 has 11 residues. Germline CDR1 is WSHSY and CDR2 is SAAADI. V gave up 8 bases and J gave up 5 bases, with 9 bases separating them. The rearrangement uses TRBV10-2 and TRBJ2-5; D gene ambiguous. The source of this sequence is a human donor with aplastic anemia. The sequencing sample was made of sorted CD4+, CD8+, or CD8+CD57+ T cells (not recorded which) from PBMCs. DNA of the CDR3: TGCGCCAGCGGGGAAGGGGAGACCCAGTACTTC. Its translation is CASGEGETQYF.